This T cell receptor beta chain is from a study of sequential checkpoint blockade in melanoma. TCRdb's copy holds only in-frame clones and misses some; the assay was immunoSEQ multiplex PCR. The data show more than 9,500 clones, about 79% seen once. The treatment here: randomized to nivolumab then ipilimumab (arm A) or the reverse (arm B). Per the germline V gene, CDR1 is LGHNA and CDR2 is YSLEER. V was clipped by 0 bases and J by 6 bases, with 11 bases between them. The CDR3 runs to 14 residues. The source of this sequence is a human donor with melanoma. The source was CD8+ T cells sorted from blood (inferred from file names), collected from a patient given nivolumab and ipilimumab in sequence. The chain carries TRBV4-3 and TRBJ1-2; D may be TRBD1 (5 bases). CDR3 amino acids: CASSQERAGHGYTF. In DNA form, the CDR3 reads TGCGCCAGCAGCCAAGAAAGGGCAGGGCATGGCTACACCTTC.